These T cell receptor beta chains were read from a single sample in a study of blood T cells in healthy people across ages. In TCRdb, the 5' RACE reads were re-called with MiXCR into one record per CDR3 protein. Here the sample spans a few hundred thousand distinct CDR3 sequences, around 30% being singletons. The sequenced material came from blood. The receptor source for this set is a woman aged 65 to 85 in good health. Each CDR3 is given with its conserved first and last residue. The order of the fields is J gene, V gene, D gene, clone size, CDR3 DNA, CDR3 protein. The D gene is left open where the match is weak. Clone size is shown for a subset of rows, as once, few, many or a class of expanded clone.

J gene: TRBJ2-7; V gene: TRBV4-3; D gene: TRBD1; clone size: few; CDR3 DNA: TGCGCCAGCAGCCAAGGGGGACAGGGAGGCGACGAGCAGTACTTC; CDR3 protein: CASSQGGQGGDEQYF
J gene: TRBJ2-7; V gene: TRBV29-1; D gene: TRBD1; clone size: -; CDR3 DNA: TGCAGCGTTGAGGACAGGGAAGGATACGAGCAGTACTTC; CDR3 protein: CSVEDREGYEQYF
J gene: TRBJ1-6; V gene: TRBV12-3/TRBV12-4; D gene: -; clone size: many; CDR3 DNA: TGTGCCAGCAGTCAAGTTTCGGGGTCTAATTCACCCCTCCACTTT; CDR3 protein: CASSQVSGSNSPLHF
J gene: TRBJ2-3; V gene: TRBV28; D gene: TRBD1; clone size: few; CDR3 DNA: TGTGCCAGCAGTACCCGACAGGGGGCAGTTTCAGATACGCAGTATTTT; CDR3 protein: CASSTRQGAVSDTQYF
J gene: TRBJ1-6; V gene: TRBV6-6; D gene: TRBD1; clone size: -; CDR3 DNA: TGTGCCATCAGACCGGGACAGGCGGGTTCACCCCTCCACTTT; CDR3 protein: CAIRPGQAGSPLHF
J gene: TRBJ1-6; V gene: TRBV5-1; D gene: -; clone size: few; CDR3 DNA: TGCGCCAGCAGCTTGCAGTCCGCGGAATCACCCCTCCACTTT; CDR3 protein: CASSLQSAESPLHF
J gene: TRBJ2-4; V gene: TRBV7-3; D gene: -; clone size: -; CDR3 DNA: TGTGCCAGCAGCTTAACGCCACAGGGTCCTCAGTACTTC; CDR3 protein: CASSLTPQGPQYF
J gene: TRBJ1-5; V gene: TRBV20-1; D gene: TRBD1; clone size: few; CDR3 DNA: TGCAGTGCTGAAACAGGGGTTGGGCAGCCCCAGCATTTT; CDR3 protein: CSAETGVGQPQHF
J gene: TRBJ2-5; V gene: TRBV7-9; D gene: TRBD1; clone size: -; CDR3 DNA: TGTGCCAGCATGCTCGGGACAGTCCAAGAGACCCAGTACTTC; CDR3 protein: CASMLGTVQETQYF
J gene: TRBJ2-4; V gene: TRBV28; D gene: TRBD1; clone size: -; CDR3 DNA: TGTGCCAGCCGTTCCAAACAGGGGGTTGGGGTCAAAAACATTCAGTACTTC; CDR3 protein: CASRSKQGVGVKNIQYF
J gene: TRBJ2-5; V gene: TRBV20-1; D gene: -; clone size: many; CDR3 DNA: TGCAGTGTTACCGGGGGTCGAGAGACCCAGTACTTC; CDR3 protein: CSVTGGRETQYF
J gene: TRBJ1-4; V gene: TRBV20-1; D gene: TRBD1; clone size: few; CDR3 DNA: TGCAGTGTTCCGGACAGGGGGCAAACTAATGAAAAACTGTTTTTT; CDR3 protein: CSVPDRGQTNEKLFF
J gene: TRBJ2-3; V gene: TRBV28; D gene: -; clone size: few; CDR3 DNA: TGTGCCAGCAGTTACTTAGGCACGGGGTATTTT; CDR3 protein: CASSYLGTGYF
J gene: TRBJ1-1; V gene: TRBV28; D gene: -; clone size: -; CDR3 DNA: TGTGCCAGCAGTTTCAACGGGATGACTGAAGCTTTCTTT; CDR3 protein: CASSFNGMTEAFF
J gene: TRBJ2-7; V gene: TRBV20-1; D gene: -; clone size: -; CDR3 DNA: TGCAGTGCTGGGGCGGGTTCCTACGAGCAGTACTTC; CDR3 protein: CSAGAGSYEQYF
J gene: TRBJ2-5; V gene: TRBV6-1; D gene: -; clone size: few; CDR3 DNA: TGTGCCAGCAGTGCGTCGGGGACCACCCAAGAGACCCAGTACTTC; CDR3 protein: CASSASGTTQETQYF
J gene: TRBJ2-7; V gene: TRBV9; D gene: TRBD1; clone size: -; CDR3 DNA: TGTGCCAGCAGCGTAGCTCCATCCGGGACAGGGTCCACCTACGAGCAGTACTTC; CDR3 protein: CASSVAPSGTGSTYEQYF
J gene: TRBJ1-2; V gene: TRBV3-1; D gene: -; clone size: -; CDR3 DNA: TGTGCCAGCAGCCGCCAGGGCAGGGATGGCTACACCTTC; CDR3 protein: CASSRQGRDGYTF
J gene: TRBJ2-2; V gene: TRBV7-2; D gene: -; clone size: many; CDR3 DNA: TGTGCCAGCAGCTTACGGGGAACCACCGGGGAGCTGTTTTTT; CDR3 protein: CASSLRGTTGELFF
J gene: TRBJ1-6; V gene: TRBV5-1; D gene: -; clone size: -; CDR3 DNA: TGCGCCAGCAGCTTGGACCCTGTCTCACCCCTCCACTTT; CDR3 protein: CASSLDPVSPLHF
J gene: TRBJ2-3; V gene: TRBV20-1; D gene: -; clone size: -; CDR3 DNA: TGCAGTGTTCCGACTAGGTCTGACGTCACAGATACGCAGTATTTT; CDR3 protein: CSVPTRSDVTDTQYF
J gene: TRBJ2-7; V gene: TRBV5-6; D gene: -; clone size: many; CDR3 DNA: TGTGCCAGCAGCTTGAGCCAGAAGGGCTACGAGCAGTACTTC; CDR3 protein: CASSLSQKGYEQYF
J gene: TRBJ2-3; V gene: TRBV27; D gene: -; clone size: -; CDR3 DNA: TGTGCCAGCAGCGTGGGGTCCGTAGCATCCACAGATACGCAGTATTTT; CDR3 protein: CASSVGSVASTDTQYF
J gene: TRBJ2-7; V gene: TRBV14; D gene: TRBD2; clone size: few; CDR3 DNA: TGTGCCAGCAGCCGGGGACTAGCGGGGGCCTACGAGCAGTACTTC; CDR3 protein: CASSRGLAGAYEQYF
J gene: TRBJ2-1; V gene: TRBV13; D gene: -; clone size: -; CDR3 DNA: TGTGCCAGCAGCTTAGGGAGGGCGGGGAATGAGCAGTTCTTC; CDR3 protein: CASSLGRAGNEQFF
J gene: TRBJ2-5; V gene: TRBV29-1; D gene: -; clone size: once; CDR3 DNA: TGCAGCGTTGAAGACGGGTCGCCTAAAGAGACCCAGTACTTC; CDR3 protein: CSVEDGSPKETQYF
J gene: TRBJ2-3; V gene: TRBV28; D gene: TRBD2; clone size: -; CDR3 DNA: TGTGCCAGCAGTCCTACCCTAGCAGCGGGAGGGGCATTT; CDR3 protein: CASSPTLAAGGAF
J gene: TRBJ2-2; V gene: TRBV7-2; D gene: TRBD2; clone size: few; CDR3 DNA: TGTGCCAGCAGCTCCGGACTAGGGCACGGGGAGCTGTTTTTT; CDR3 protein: CASSSGLGHGELFF
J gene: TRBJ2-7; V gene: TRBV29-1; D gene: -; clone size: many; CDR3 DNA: TGCAGCGTTGAAGATCAACTCCACGGCCCCTACGAGCAGTACTTC; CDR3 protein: CSVEDQLHGPYEQYF
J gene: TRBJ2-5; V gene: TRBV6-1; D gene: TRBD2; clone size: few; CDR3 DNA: TGTGCCAGCAATGCGAGCGGGAGGGGAGAGACCCAGTACTTC; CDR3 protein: CASNASGRGETQYF
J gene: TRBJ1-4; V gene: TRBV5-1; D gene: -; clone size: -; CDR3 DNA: TGCGCCAGCAGCCCGACCACAAAAGGGGAAAAACTGTTTTTT; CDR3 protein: CASSPTTKGEKLFF
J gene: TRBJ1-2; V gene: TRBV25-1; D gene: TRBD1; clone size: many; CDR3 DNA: TGTGCCAGCAGTGGGGACAGGGCCTATGGCTACACCTTC; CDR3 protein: CASSGDRAYGYTF
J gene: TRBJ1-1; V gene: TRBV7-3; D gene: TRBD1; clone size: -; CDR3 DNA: TGTGCCAGCAGCCAGGGGACAGGGGAAAACACTGAAGCTTTCTTT; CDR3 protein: CASSQGTGENTEAFF
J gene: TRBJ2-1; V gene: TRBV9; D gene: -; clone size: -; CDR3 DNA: TGTGCCAGCAGCGTAGATCCGGGAAACGACAATGAGCAGTTCTTC; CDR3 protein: CASSVDPGNDNEQFF
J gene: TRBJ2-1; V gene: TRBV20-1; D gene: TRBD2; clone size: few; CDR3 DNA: TGCAGTGCTAGAGTCGGCGGGAGGGGCTCCTACAATGAGCAGTTCTTC; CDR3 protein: CSARVGGRGSYNEQFF
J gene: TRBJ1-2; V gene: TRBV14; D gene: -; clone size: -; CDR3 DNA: TGTGCCAGCAGCAACACCGGCGCCAGGATCTATGGCTACACCTTC; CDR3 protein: CASSNTGARIYGYTF
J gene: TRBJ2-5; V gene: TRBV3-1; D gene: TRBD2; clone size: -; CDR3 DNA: TGTGCCAGCAGCCAAGGGGGTAGCGGGACTGAGACCCAGTACTTC; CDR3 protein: CASSQGGSGTETQYF
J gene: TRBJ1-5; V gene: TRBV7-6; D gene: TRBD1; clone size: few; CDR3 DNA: TGTGCCAGCAGCATGGGGGGACAGGGGAGTCAGCCCCAGCATTTT; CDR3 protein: CASSMGGQGSQPQHF
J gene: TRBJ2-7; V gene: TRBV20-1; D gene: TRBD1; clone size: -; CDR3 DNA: TGCAGTGCCGTACAGGGGGCGTACGAGCAGTACTTC; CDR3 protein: CSAVQGAYEQYF
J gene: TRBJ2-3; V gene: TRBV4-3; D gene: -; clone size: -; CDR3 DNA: TGCGCCAGCAGCCAAGCTGGCGGAGCTGGGAATACGCAGTATTTT; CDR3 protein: CASSQAGGAGNTQYF
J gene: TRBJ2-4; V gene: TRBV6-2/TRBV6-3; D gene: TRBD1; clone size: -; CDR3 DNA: TGTGCCAGCCTTGGACAGGGGGGTACCATTCAGTACTTC; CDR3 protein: CASLGQGGTIQYF
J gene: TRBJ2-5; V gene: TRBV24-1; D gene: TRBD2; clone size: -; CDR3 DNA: TGTGCCACCAGTGATAAGGGACTAGCACGAGAGACCCAGTACTTC; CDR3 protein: CATSDKGLARETQYF
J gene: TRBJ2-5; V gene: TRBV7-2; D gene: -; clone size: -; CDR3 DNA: TGTGCCAGCAGCTCCCAGGGCAAGGTCGCCGACCAGTACTTC; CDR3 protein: CASSSQGKVADQYF
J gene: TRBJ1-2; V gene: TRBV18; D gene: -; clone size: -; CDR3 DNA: TGTGCCAGCCCACCAACGTCGGATTTTGGCTACACCTTC; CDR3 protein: CASPPTSDFGYTF
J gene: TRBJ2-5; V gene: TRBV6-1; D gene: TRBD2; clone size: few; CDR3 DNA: TGTGCCAGCAGTGTTAGCGGGAGAGAGACCCAGTACTTC; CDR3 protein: CASSVSGRETQYF
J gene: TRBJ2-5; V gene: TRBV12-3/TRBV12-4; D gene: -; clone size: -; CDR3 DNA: TGTGCCAGCGGACAGACTTACCAAGAGACCCAGTACTTC; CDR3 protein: CASGQTYQETQYF
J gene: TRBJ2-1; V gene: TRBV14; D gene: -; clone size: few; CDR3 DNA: TGTGCCAGCAGCAGAAGGAATAGGGAGACCCGGTACTTC; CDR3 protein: CASSRRNRETRYF
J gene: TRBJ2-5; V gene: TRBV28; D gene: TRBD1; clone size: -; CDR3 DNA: TGTGCCAGCAGATATGGGACAGGAATGGGGGAAGAGACCCAGTACTTC; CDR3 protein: CASRYGTGMGEETQYF
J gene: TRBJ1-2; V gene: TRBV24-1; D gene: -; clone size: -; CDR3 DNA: TGTGCCACCAGTGAGGGGGAGACTAACTATGGCTACACCTTC; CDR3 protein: CATSEGETNYGYTF
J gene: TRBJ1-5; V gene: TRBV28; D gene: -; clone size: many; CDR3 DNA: TGTGCCAGCAGTGCAGGGTTCAATCAGCCCCAGCATTTT; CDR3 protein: CASSAGFNQPQHF
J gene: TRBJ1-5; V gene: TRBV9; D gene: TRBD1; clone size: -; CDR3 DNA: TGTGCCAGCAGCCCTGGGACAGATATTCAGCCCCAGCATTTT; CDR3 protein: CASSPGTDIQPQHF